A selection of T cell receptor beta chains follows, all from one sample in a study of cytomegalovirus exposure and HLA in healthy donors. Data came from immunoSEQ multiplex PCR; TCRdb stores just in-frame clones and leaves some out. Among 200,000 or so clones listed, roughly 87% were seen once. The sequenced sample consisted of PBMCs. The receptors here all came from a girl less than two years old in good health and CMV-seronegative. CDR3s include the opening cysteine and the closing phenylalanine or tryptophan.

CDR3aa: CASNDRGRDAGELFF
v_gene: TRBV6-5
j_gene: TRBJ2-2

CDR3aa: CASSYVGTGGNEQYF
v_gene: TRBV6-6
j_gene: TRBJ2-7

CDR3aa: CASSERDRNTEAFF
v_gene: TRBV6-5
j_gene: TRBJ1-1

CDR3aa: CARRLGTSNTGELFF
v_gene: TRBV5-3
j_gene: TRBJ2-2

CDR3aa: CASSLNGEVSPQHF
v_gene: TRBV5-1
j_gene: TRBJ1-5

CDR3aa: CASSLADRPTDTQYF
v_gene: TRBV7-8
j_gene: TRBJ2-3

CDR3aa: CASKMAGGMRGEQFF
v_gene: TRBV21-1
j_gene: TRBJ2-1

CDR3aa: CASNRGGRARCQPQHF
v_gene: TRBV2
j_gene: TRBJ1-5

CDR3aa: CASSHRDRADEQYF
v_gene: TRBV6-1
j_gene: TRBJ2-7

CDR3aa: CASRAGGQGDEKLFF
v_gene: TRBV10-2
j_gene: TRBJ1-4

CDR3aa: CASSSTSGSDEQFF
v_gene: TRBV11-2
j_gene: TRBJ2-1

CDR3aa: CASAKTGASSYNSPLHF
v_gene: TRBV19
j_gene: TRBJ1-6

CDR3aa: CAWTPDRGLAGANVLTF
v_gene: TRBV30
j_gene: TRBJ2-6

CDR3aa: CAWTGWDSNTDTQYF
v_gene: TRBV30
j_gene: TRBJ2-3

CDR3aa: CATSRDPEREEKYEQFF
v_gene: TRBV15
j_gene: TRBJ2-1

CDR3aa: CASSFGDPGTYGYTF
v_gene: TRBV5-1
j_gene: TRBJ1-2

CDR3aa: CASSLGDRAEETQYF
v_gene: TRBV5-1
j_gene: TRBJ2-5

CDR3aa: CASSHGLAGGPRTDTQYF
v_gene: TRBV9
j_gene: TRBJ2-3

CDR3aa: CASSQVSPGLDRILDEQYF
v_gene: TRBV4-1
j_gene: TRBJ2-7

CDR3aa: CASSLAKGIPDTQYF
v_gene: TRBV5-1
j_gene: TRBJ2-3

CDR3aa: CAISEFLDSAATGELFF
v_gene: TRBV10-3
j_gene: TRBJ2-2

CDR3aa: CASSLGGGRSTDTQYF
v_gene: TRBV5-4
j_gene: TRBJ2-3

CDR3aa: CASSGQGSSLEKLFF
v_gene: TRBV6-1
j_gene: TRBJ1-4

CDR3aa: CAGSDSGGFSYEQYF
v_gene: TRBV6-5
j_gene: TRBJ2-7

CDR3aa: CASSWDNSYNEQFF
v_gene: TRBV5-1
j_gene: TRBJ2-1

CDR3aa: CAISASQGAYEQYF
v_gene: TRBV10-3
j_gene: TRBJ2-7

CDR3aa: CASSYSTSGSSYEQYF
v_gene: TRBV6-5
j_gene: TRBJ2-7

CDR3aa: CASSFGQENYGYTF
v_gene: TRBV7-2
j_gene: TRBJ1-2

CDR3aa: CASSLGPADTQYF
v_gene: TRBV28
j_gene: TRBJ2-3

CDR3aa: CASSSLAGGDTGELFF
v_gene: TRBV7-3
j_gene: TRBJ2-2

CDR3aa: CASSPVGGNYGYTF
v_gene: TRBV18
j_gene: TRBJ1-2

CDR3aa: CASSEGLILGGYTF
v_gene: TRBV5-4
j_gene: TRBJ1-2

CDR3aa: CASSAPGLDWDPSSYNEQFF
v_gene: TRBV2
j_gene: TRBJ2-1

CDR3aa: CASSQGLAGDTGELFF
v_gene: TRBV5-1
j_gene: TRBJ2-2

CDR3aa: CATSRGQGNEKLFF
v_gene: TRBV15
j_gene: TRBJ1-4

CDR3aa: CASNQENTGELFF
v_gene: TRBV10-1
j_gene: TRBJ2-2

CDR3aa: CASSQAAGGASAGYTF
v_gene: TRBV4-2
j_gene: TRBJ1-2

CDR3aa: CASSQGQISYEQYF
v_gene: TRBV4-1
j_gene: NA

CDR3aa: CASSSRAGFSYNEQFF
v_gene: TRBV11-1
j_gene: TRBJ2-1

CDR3aa: CASSYQKGGRDEAFF
v_gene: TRBV6-6
j_gene: TRBJ1-1

CDR3aa: CAITRFISGVSYEQYF
v_gene: TRBV10-3
j_gene: TRBJ2-7

CDR3aa: CASSQDIAETYEQYF
v_gene: TRBV4-3
j_gene: TRBJ2-7

CDR3aa: CASSEQGPEGYTF
v_gene: TRBV25-1
j_gene: TRBJ1-2

CDR3aa: CASSSIPGKRGYTF
v_gene: TRBV5-1
j_gene: TRBJ1-2

CDR3aa: CASSQVIGGTGELFF
v_gene: TRBV4-1
j_gene: TRBJ2-2

CDR3aa: CSVRDRVMETQYF
v_gene: TRBV29-1
j_gene: TRBJ2-5

CDR3aa: CSGRTSRSYNEQFF
v_gene: TRBV29-1
j_gene: TRBJ2-1

CDR3aa: CASSQMRLSSTDTQYF
v_gene: TRBV4-2
j_gene: TRBJ2-3

CDR3aa: CASSLRCPSVAGDSYNEQFF
v_gene: TRBV11-3
j_gene: TRBJ2-1

CDR3aa: CASSSTIGRGYNTGELFF
v_gene: TRBV5-1
j_gene: TRBJ2-2

CDR3aa: CASSQARTGAGNTIYF
v_gene: TRBV4-1
j_gene: TRBJ1-3

CDR3aa: CSADLLAGGLQYQETQYF
v_gene: TRBV29-1
j_gene: TRBJ2-5

CDR3aa: CASSYSTGTSGARHIF
v_gene: TRBV6-5
j_gene: TRBJ2-1

CDR3aa: CASSQTGSSYEQYF
v_gene: TRBV19
j_gene: TRBJ2-7

CDR3aa: CASRPRTLDTQYF
v_gene: TRBV2
j_gene: TRBJ2-3

CDR3aa: CASSHPRRLAGTYNEQFF
v_gene: TRBV4-2
j_gene: TRBJ2-1

CDR3aa: CASSLTSGTIYEQYF
v_gene: TRBV7-9
j_gene: TRBJ2-7

CDR3aa: CASSLNGGLETGELFF
v_gene: TRBV7-2
j_gene: TRBJ2-2

CDR3aa: CASRPSGWSGSYEQYF
v_gene: TRBV5-1
j_gene: NA